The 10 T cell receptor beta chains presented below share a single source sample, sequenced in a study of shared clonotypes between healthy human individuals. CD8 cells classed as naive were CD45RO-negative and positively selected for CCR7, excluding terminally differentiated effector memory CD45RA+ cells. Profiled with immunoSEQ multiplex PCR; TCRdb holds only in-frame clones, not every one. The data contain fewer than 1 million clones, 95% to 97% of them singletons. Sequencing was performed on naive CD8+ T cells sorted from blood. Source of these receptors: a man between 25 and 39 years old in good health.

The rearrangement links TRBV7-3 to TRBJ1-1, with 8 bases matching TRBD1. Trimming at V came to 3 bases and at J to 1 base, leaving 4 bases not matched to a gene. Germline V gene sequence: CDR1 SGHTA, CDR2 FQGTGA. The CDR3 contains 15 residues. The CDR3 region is CASSFGTGSNTEAFF. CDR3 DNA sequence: TGTGCCAGCAGCTTCGGGACAGGATCGAACACTGAAGCTTTCTTT.

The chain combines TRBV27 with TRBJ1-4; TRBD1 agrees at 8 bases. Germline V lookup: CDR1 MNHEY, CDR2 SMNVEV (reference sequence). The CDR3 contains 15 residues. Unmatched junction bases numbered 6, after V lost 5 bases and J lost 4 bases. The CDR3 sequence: CASSRGQAINEKLFF. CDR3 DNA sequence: TGTGCCAGCAGTAGGGGACAGGCCATTAATGAAAAACTGTTTTTT.

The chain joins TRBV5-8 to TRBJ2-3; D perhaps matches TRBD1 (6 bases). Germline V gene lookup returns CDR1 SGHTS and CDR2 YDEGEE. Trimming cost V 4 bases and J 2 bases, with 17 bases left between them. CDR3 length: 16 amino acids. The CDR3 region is CASSGKGQWTTDTQYF. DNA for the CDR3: TGTGCCAGCAGCGGTAAAGGACAGTGGACCACAGATACGCAGTATTTT.

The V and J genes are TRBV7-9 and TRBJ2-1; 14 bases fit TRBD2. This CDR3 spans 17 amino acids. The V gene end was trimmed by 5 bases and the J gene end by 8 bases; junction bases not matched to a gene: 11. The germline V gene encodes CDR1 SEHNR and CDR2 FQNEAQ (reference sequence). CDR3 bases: TGTGCCAGCAGCAACACCCGGACTAGCGGGAGGACCTATGAGCAGTTCTTC. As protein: CASSNTRTSGRTYEQFF.

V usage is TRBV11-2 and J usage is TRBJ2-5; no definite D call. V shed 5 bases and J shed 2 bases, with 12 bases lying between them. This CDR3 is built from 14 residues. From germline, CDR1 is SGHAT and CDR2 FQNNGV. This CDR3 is CASSPQYRQETQYF. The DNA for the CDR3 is TGTGCCAGCAGCCCCCAGTATAGACAAGAGACCCAGTACTTC.

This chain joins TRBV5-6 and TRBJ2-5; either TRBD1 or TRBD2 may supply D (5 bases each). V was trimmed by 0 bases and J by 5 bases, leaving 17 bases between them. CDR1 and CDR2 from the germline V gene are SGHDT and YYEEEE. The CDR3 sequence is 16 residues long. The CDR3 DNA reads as TGTGCCAGCAGCTTGGCCGAGGGAAGGGGCAGGGAGACCCAGTACTTC. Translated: CASSLAEGRGRETQYF.

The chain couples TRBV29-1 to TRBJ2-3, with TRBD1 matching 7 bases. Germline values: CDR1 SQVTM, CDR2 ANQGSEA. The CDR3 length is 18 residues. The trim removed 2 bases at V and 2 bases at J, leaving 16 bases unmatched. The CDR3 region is CSVETPLGQGVPTDTQYF. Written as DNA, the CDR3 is TGCAGCGTTGAAACGCCCCTGGGGCAGGGGGTCCCCACAGATACGCAGTATTTT.

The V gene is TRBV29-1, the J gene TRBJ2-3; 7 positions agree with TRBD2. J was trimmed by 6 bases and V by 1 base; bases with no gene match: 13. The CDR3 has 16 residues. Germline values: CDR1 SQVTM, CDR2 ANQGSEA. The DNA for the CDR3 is TGCAGCGTTGAAGGGCCGGCGGGAGCCGTCGCCGATACGCAGTATTTT. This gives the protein CSVEGPAGAVADTQYF.

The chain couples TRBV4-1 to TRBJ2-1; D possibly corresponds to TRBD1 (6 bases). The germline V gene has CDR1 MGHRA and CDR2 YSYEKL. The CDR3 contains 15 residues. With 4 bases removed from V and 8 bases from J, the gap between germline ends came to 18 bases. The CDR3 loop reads CASSPRQVPGDEQFF. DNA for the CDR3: TGCGCCAGCAGCCCAAGACAGGTTCCTGGGGATGAGCAGTTCTTC.

CDR3 residues: CATSRDLNEGYTF. The CDR3 DNA reads TGTGCCACCAGCAGAGATCTCAATGAGGGCTACACCTTC. V usage is TRBV15 and J usage is TRBJ1-2; the D is unclear. V gave up 0 bases and J gave up 8 bases, with 10 bases separating them. Germline loops: CDR1 LNHNV, CDR2 YYDKDF (reference sequence). The CDR3 contains 13 residues.